This TCR beta chain was retrieved from a study of blood T cell repertoires in COVID-19. In the study overall: From the United States, Italy and Spain came samples of acute and convalescent COVID-19. PBMCs, B-cell-depleted T cells, or T cells provided the cDNA or gDNA that made up the material.

This CDR3 is 15 amino acids long. From germline, CDR1 is SNHLY and CDR2 FYNNEI. After removal of 11 bases from V and 0 bases from J, the junction contained 11 bases not matched to a gene. In the original analysis: By means of reference gene primer amplification, nucleated cell counts were estimated. Sequenced by immunoSEQ multiplex PCR; TCRdb stores in-frame clones only, minus some. That table supplies the V and J calls and clone size; D and trimming were determined from the DNA. The repertoire has tens of thousands of clones, roughly four fifths of them found once; the top ten carry around 8.7%. This receptor was obtained from a woman older than 75 with acute or convalescent COVID-19. Material for sequencing was peripheral blood. The chain employs TRBV2 and TRBJ2-3, with 7 bases lining up with TRBD1. The CDR3 bases are TGTGCCGTACCACTCGGGACAGCTAGCACAGATACGCAGTATTTT. It is translated as CAVPLGTASTDTQYF.